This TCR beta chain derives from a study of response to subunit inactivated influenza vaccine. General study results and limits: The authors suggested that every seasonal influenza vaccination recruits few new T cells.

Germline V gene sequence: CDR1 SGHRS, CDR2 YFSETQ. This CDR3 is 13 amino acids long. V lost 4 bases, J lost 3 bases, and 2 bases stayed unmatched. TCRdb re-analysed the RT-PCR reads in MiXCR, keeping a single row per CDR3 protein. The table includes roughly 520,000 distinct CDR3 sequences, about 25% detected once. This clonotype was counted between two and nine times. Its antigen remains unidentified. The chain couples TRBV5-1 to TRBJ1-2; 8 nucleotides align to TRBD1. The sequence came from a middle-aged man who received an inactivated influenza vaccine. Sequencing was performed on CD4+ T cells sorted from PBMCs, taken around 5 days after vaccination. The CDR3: CASSGGQDYGYTF. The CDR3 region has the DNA TGCGCCAGCAGCGGGGGACAGGACTATGGCTACACCTTC.